The entry below describes one T cell receptor beta chain. This clone was seen a single time. Its specific antigen is unknown. The input lacks base qualities; no much larger clone sits a single base away. This sample is drawn from a study of blood T cell repertoires in COVID-19 (dated by TCRdb to about 2020). At the level of the whole study: Samples covering the acute and convalescent phases of COVID-19 were provided by collaborators in the United States, Italy and Spain. The prospective study material was composed of cDNA or gDNA derived from T cells, B-cell-depleted T cells, or PBMCs. Subjects who had been exposed to COVID-19, were actively infected with it, or had recovered from it provided the deeply sampled blood TCRbeta repertoires that made up the dataset. The repertoires were made available in a free public database intended to serve as a resource for research on the immune response to SARS-CoV-2. Samples came from the ongoing ImmuneRACE study (first 160 participants) plus 1,254 subjects from 6 global collaborators. Nearly every sample came with metadata listing a de-identified subject ID, COVID-19 status, age in years and sex. Where available, HLA class I and class II types were obtained from metadata supplied by the sample provider rather than from assay-based typing.

Enrolling through a virtual design, the prospective study's participants ranged in age from roughly 18 to 90 years and lived across more than 20 United States geographic areas. Cohort assignment in the prospective study relied on participant-reported clinical history from a screening survey and a study questionnaire. Each participant in the prospective study had whole blood, serum and a nasopharyngeal or oropharyngeal swab collected by mobile phlebotomists. Participants in the prospective study had the option to provide additional blood draws and questionnaires over a 2-month period. Prospective study blood samples were shipped either frozen or at room temperature before DNA extraction. Broad study findings and their caveats: The quantity of clinical and demographic metadata differed by source and by participant and was supplied without curation.

TCRbeta CDR3 regions were amplified from genomic DNA by means of the immunoSEQ Assay, a bias-controlled multiplex PCR. The authors processed their data as follows. The number of nucleated cells in each sample was estimated from the amplification of reference gene primers within the assay. Sequence reads were collapsed and filtered to measure the absolute abundance of every unique TCRbeta CDR3 rearrangement. For each sample, productive Simpson clonality was calculated as the square root of Simpson's diversity index across productive rearrangements. TCRdb holds this immuneACCESS table with in-frame rearrangements only. Some clones are missing; in checked studies, unresolved V genes explain under half, and the rest has no known cause. V, J and clone size are taken as reported in that table, and D and trimming were inferred from the DNA itself. In all, the sample holds over 300,000 clones, and approximately 88% of those were seen once. 0.9% to 1% of the sample goes to the ten largest clones.

Deletion took 5 bases off V and 1 base off J, with a span of 6 bases between the germline ends. CDR1 and CDR2 are read off the germline V gene as SGHTA and FQGNSA. The CDR3 sequence holds 12 residues, the cysteine and phenylalanine included. Only CDR3 DNA is held: 36 bases, read in frame from base 1. The sample taken for sequencing was PBMCs or T cells enriched from blood (not recorded which). This TCR was sampled from a woman between 25 and 40 years old with acute COVID-19. This chain is built from TRBV7-2 and TRBJ2-7; the D gene lacks a confident call. The CDR3 sequence is CASSPQSYEQYF. In nucleotide form, the sequence is TGTGCCAGCAGCCCACAGTCCTACGAGCAGTACTTC.